The clone carrying this T cell receptor beta chain was seen just once. Its antigen is still unknown. CDR1 is MNHEY, CDR2 SVGAGI, per germline. The CDR3 extends over 13 amino acids. Trimming cost V 7 bases and J 3 bases, with 10 bases left between them. Using immunoSEQ multiplex PCR, the repertoire was profiled, and TCRdb retains in-frame clones only, with some absent. The data contain 100,000 to 110,000 clones, 75% to 95% of them singletons. On cycle 4 day 1 and cycle 7 day 1, as well as at baseline, blood was sampled. The sample belongs to a study of OX40 agonist ivuxolimab in advanced cancers. Background on the study: An anti-OX40 (CD134) antibody with agonistic activity, ivuxolimab, was administered to patients. The study's findings and limits: Clonal expansion by week 6 occurred in CD4+ and CD8+ blood T cells (at 0.1 to 3.0 mg/kg). Averaging showed that CD8+ T cells had more expanded clones than CD4+ did.

This receptor was obtained from an adult with an advanced solid tumor such as melanoma, head and neck, liver or kidney cancer. The chain uses TRBV6-5 and TRBJ1-3; the D is unclear. Sample: CD4+ or CD8+ T cells sorted from blood, taken in a trial of the OX40 agonist ivuxolimab. The CDR3 loop reads CASTRSGGNTIYF. The DNA for the CDR3 is TGTGCCAGCACCCGGAGCGGTGGAAACACCATATATTTT.